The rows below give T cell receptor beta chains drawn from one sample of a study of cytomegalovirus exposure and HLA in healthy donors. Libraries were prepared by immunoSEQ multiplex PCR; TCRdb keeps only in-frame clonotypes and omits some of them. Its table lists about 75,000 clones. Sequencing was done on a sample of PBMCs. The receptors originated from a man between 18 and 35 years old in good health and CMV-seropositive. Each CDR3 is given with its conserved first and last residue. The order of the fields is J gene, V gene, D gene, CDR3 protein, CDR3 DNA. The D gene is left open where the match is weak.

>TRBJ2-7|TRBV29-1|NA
CSVQGSSYEQYF
TGCAGCGTGCAGGGTAGCTCCTACGAGCAGTACTTC
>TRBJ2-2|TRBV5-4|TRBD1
CASRVTGGRTGELFF
TGTGCCAGCAGAGTAACAGGGGGAAGGACCGGGGAGCTGTTTTTT
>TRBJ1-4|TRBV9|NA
CASSVGTQEKLFF
TGTGCCAGCAGCGTAGGGACACAGGAAAAACTGTTTTTT
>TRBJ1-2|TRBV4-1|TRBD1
CASSQAQGQVTYGYTF
TGCGCCAGCAGCCAAGCTCAGGGACAGGTTACTTATGGCTACACCTTC
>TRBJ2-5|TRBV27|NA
CASRPPLGGQETQYF
TGTGCCAGCAGACCGCCTCTTGGGGGGCAAGAGACCCAGTACTTC
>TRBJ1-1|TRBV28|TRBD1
CASSLLDRMNTEAFF
TGTGCCAGCAGTTTATTGGACAGGATGAACACTGAAGCTTTCTTT
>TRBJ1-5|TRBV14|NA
CASSQYAERNQHF
TGTGCCAGCAGCCAATACGCGGAAAGGAACCAGCATTTT
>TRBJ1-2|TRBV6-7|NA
CASSYGGTGYTF
TGTGCCAGCAGTTACGGGGGGACGGGCTACACCTTC
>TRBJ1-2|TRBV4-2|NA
CASSQEVGQGLEEGSTF
TGTGCCAGCAGCCAAGAGGTGGGGCAGGGGCTGGAGGAAGGCTCCACCTTC
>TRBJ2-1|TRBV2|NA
CASTASGAQRYEQFF
TGTGCCAGCACTGCCTCAGGGGCGCAGAGATATGAGCAGTTCTTC
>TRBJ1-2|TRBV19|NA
CASKEFGDYGYTF
TGTGCCAGTAAAGAGTTCGGGGATTATGGCTACACCTTC
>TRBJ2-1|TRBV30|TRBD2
CACSGGAFITYNEQFF
TGTGCCTGTAGCGGGGGGGCCTTTATAACCTACAATGAGCAGTTCTTC
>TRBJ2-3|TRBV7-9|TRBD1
CASSTPYYRGPDTQYF
TGTGCCAGCAGCACACCATACTACAGGGGACCAGATACGCAGTATTTT
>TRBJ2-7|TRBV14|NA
CASSQGDSSYEQYF
TGTGCCAGCAGCCAAGGAGACAGCTCCTACGAGCAGTACTTC
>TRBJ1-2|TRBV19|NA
CASNTVVGGAGLAYGYTF
TGTGCCAGTAATACCGTGGTGGGGGGTGCAGGGCTCGCCTATGGCTACACCTTC
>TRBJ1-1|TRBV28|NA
CASSLYYEAFF
TGTGCCAGCAGCCTCTACTATGAAGCTTTCTTT
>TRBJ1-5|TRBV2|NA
CASSDGFGAGTNQPQHF
TGTGCCAGCAGTGATGGTTTTGGGGCAGGGACTAATCAGCCCCAGCATTTT
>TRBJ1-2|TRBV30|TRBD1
CAWRIQGAIGYTF
TGTGCCTGGAGAATCCAGGGGGCGATTGGCTACACCTTC
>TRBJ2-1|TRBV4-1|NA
CASSQGRASSYNEQFF
TGCGCCAGCAGCCAAGGGAGAGCAAGCTCCTACAATGAGCAGTTCTTC
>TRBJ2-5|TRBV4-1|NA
CASSDIAGGEQETQYF
TGCGCCAGCAGTGATATTGCTGGCGGGGAGCAAGAGACCCAGTACTTC
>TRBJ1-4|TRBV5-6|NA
CASRTVTNEKLFF
TGTGCCAGCAGGACAGTAACTAATGAAAAACTGTTTTTT
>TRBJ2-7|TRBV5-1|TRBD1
CASSPARQGPYEQYF
TGCGCCAGCAGCCCCGCCCGACAGGGACCCTACGAGCAGTACTTC
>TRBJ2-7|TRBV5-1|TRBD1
CASSKTGFVYEQYF
TGCGCCAGCAGCAAGACAGGGTTTGTCTACGAGCAGTACTTC
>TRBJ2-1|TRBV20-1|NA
CSAGQGSEQFF
TGCAGTGCGGGCCAGGGTTCGGAGCAGTTCTTC
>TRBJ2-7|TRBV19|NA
CASREKASSYEQYF
TGTGCCAGTAGGGAGAAGGCAAGCTCCTACGAGCAGTACTTC
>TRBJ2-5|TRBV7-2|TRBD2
CASSPASGRPAVQYF
TGTGCCAGCAGCCCCGCTAGCGGGAGGCCTGCGGTCCAGTACTTC
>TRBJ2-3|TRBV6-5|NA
CASSPLADSTDTQYF
TGTGCCAGCAGCCCCCTGGCGGATAGCACAGATACGCAGTATTTT
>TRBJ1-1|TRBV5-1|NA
CASSLTARLGEAFF
TGCGCCAGCAGTCTGACAGCCAGGCTCGGTGAAGCTTTCTTT
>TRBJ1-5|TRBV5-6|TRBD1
CASSLGTGGDQPQHF
TGTGCCAGCAGCTTGGGTACAGGGGGAGACCAGCCCCAGCATTTT
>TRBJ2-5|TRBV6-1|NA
CASSETGTRGPETQYF
TGTGCCAGCAGCGAAACCGGGACTAGGGGGCCGGAGACCCAGTACTTC
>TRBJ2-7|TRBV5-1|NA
CASSFSGSYEQYF
TGCGCCAGCAGCTTCTCAGGGTCCTACGAGCAGTACTTC
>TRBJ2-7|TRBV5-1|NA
CASSLGDTNYEQYF
TGCGCCAGCAGCCTTGGGGACACCAACTACGAGCAGTACTTC
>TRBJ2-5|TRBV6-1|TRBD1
CASGHLKGAQETQYF
TGTGCCAGCGGCCATTTAAAGGGGGCCCAAGAGACCCAGTACTTC
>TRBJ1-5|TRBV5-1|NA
CASSPSFTAGESQPQHF
TGCGCCAGCAGCCCCTCCTTCACCGCAGGGGAGAGTCAGCCCCAGCATTTT
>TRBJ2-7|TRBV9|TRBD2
CASSALAGGPYEQYF
TGTGCCAGCAGCGCCTTAGCGGGGGGGCCCTACGAGCAGTACTTC
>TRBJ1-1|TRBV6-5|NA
CASRQNGVNTEAFF
TGTGCCAGCAGGCAGAACGGAGTGAACACTGAAGCTTTCTTT
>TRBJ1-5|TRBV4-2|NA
CASSQDRQGNQPQHF
TGTGCCAGCAGCCAAGATAGGCAGGGCAATCAGCCCCAGCATTTT
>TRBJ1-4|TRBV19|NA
CATLDRSPGKLFF
TGTGCCACCCTAGACAGATCCCCTGGAAAACTGTTTTTT
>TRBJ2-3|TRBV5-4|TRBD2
CASSLRSGVSTDTQYF
TGTGCCAGCAGCTTACGTAGCGGGGTGAGCACAGATACGCAGTATTTT
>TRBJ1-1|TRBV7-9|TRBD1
CASPGQGPMNTEAFF
TGTGCCAGCCCGGGACAGGGTCCGATGAACACTGAAGCTTTCTTT
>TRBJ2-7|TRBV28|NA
CASSLPGISLHEQYF
TGTGCCAGCAGTTTACCGGGGATATCACTCCACGAGCAGTACTTC
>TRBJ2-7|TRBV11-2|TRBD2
CASSFSGGQTYEQYF
TGTGCCAGCAGCTTTTCGGGAGGGCAGACCTACGAGCAGTACTTC
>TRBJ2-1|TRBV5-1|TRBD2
CASSRRGVYNEQFF
TGCGCCAGCAGTAGGCGGGGGGTTTACAATGAGCAGTTCTTC
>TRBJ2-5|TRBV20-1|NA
CSVEPRETQYF
TGCAGTGTTGAGCCGAGGGAGACCCAGTACTTC
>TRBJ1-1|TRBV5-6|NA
CASSLAGNTEAFF
TGTGCCAGCAGCTTGGCAGGGAACACTGAAGCTTTCTTT
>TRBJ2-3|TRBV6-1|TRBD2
CASSEATSGGTDTQYF
TGTGCCAGCAGTGAAGCTACTAGCGGGGGCACAGATACGCAGTATTTT
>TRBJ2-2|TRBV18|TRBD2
CASSPYRGTSPLAGELFF
TGTGCCAGCTCACCATATCGCGGGACTAGTCCTTTGGCGGGGGAGCTGTTTTTT
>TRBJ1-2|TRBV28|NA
CASSFPDSLNYGYTF
TGTGCCAGCAGTTTCCCGGACAGCCTAAACTATGGCTACACCTTC
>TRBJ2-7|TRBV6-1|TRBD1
CASIEQGAGEQYF
TGTGCCAGCATAGAACAGGGGGCGGGCGAGCAGTACTTC
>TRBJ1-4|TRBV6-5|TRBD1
CASRGTVPNEKLFF
TGTGCCAGCAGGGGGACAGTACCTAATGAAAAACTGTTTTTT
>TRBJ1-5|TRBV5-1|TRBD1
CASSWTGGADQPQHF
TGCGCCAGCAGCTGGACAGGGGGCGCAGATCAGCCCCAGCATTTT